The 12 T cell receptor beta chains in this list originate from one sample, sequenced in a study of blood T cell repertoires in COVID-19. Measured with immunoSEQ multiplex PCR; TCRdb has only the in-frame clones, and not every one. This sample yields 25,000 to 35,000 clones, of which around 85% are seen a single time; roughly 16% belongs to the top ten. The specimen was peripheral blood. Receptors originate from a woman aged 60-70 years with acute or convalescent COVID-19.

Here the CDR3 DNA reads TGCAGCGCTGTAGTTGTACAGGGCAATAAGGGTTCCTACGAGCAGTACTTC. It translates to CSAVVVQGNKGSYEQYF. The gene calls are TRBV29-1 and TRBJ2-7; possibly TRBD1 for D (6 bases). The V gene lost 7 bases and the J gene lost 1 base, with 26 bases spanning the gap. The CDR3 runs to 17 residues. The germline V gene encodes CDR1 SQVTM and CDR2 ANQGSEA.

The rearrangement uses TRBV5-1 and TRBJ1-2; D not certain. The V and J ends lost 1 base and 5 bases respectively, with 12 bases between them. Germline V gives CDR1 SGHRS, CDR2 YFSETQ. CDR3 size: 14 residues. The CDR3 loop is CASSLSGVWYGYTF. The CDR3 DNA reads as TGCGCCAGCAGCTTGAGCGGGGTATGGTATGGCTACACCTTC. Filled out from reference TRBV5-1 and TRBJ1-2, the complete variable domain reads KAGVTQTPRYLIKTRGQQVTLSCSPISGHRSVSWYQQTPGQGLQFLFEYFSETQRNKGNFPGRFSGRQFSNSRSEMNVSTLELGDSALYLCASSLSGVWYGYTFGSGTRLTVV.

The CDR3 is CASSQGLSGANVLTF. Here the CDR3 DNA reads TGCGCCAGCAGCCAAGGTCTCTCTGGGGCCAACGTCCTGACTTTC. This chain connects TRBV4-1 to TRBJ2-6; D gene ambiguous. The CDR3 runs 15 residues. CDR1 is MGHRA, CDR2 YSYEKL, per germline. V lost 1 base and J 0 bases, leaving 4 bases between the germline ends.

This chain joins TRBV5-6 and TRBJ2-6; 9 nucleotides agree with TRBD2. Per germline, CDR1 SGHDT and CDR2 YYEEEE. CDR3 length: 17 amino acids. V lost 3 bases to trimming and J lost 2 bases; unmatched junction nucleotides: 6. The CDR3 coding sequence is TGTGCCAGCAGCTCCCCGCGGGGGGGGGCTGGGGCCAACGTCCTGACTTTC. Amino acids: CASSSPRGGAGANVLTF.

Only a few counts were recorded for this clone. The DNA for the CDR3 is TGTGCCAGCAGTCCAAGTCACAGGGCGGATGAAAAACTGTTTTTT. Translation: CASSPSHRADEKLFF. The rearrangement joins TRBV28 to TRBJ1-4; D perhaps matches TRBD1 (6 bases). The CDR3 totals 15 residues. CDR1 MDHEN and CDR2 SYDVKM come from the germline V gene. V was cut by 5 bases and J by 6 bases, with 16 bases left in between. The variable domain in full, with the rest retrieved from reference TRBV28 and TRBJ1-4, is DVKVTQSSRYLVKRTGEKVFLECVQDMDHENMFWYRQDPGLGLRLIYFSYDVKMKEKGDIPEGYSVSREKKERFSLILESASTNQTSMYLCASSPSHRADEKLFFGSGTQLSVL.

The chain recombines TRBV28 with TRBJ1-4; the D gene is possibly TRBD1 (5 bases). This CDR3 is built from 16 residues. Germline assignment: CDR1 MDHEN and CDR2 SYDVKM. V gave up 11 bases and J gave up 7 bases, with 26 bases separating them. This CDR3 is CASRRRGLPSSEKLFF. The CDR3 DNA sequence: TGTGCCTCCAGAAGGAGGGGACTACCCTCGTCTGAAAAACTGTTTTTT.

This chain connects TRBV7-9 to TRBJ1-1; D might be TRBD1 (5 bases). The length of the CDR3 is 16 residues. Trimming shortened V by 5 bases and J by 4 bases, and 20 bases separated the two germline ends. Germline CDR1 is SEHNR and CDR2 is FQNEAQ (reference sequence). CDR3 DNA: TGTGCCAGCAGCCCTTTGGACTACTGGAGGGGCACTGAAGCTTTCTTT. This encodes CASSPLDYWRGTEAFF.

The V and J genes are TRBV20-1 and TRBJ1-1, with D unresolved. The CDR3 runs to 11 residues. V dropped 3 bases and J dropped 1 base, with 3 bases sitting between them. Germline CDR1 is DFQATT and CDR2 is SNEGSKA (reference sequence). Written as DNA, the CDR3 is TGCAGTGCTAGCTCGAACACTGAAGCTTTCTTT. Its protein is CSASSNTEAFF.

The V and J genes are TRBV5-1 and TRBJ2-1; the match to TRBD2 covers 7 bases. V trimming: 4 bases; J trimming: 4 bases; junction bases outside the gene matches: 8. The CDR3 spans 15 residues. Germline V gene sequence: CDR1 SGHRS, CDR2 YFSETQ. The CDR3 bases are TGCGCCAGCAGCCAGCAGGGAGGGGCTTACAATGAGCAGTTCTTC. This translates into CASSQQGGAYNEQFF.

This rearrangement joins TRBV5-1 to TRBJ1-6, with no clear D. Germline V gene data show CDR1 as SGHRS and CDR2 as YFSETQ. The CDR3 is made up of 15 amino acids. Trimming removed 2 bases at V and 3 bases at J, with 9 bases between. The CDR3 region has the DNA TGCGCCAGCAGCTTACAGACCGGCTATAATTCACCCCTCCACTTT. Its protein is CASSLQTGYNSPLHF.

V usage is TRBV6-6 and J usage is TRBJ2-1; 8 nucleotides match TRBD2. Germline loops: CDR1 MNHNY, CDR2 SVGAGI (reference sequence). The junction had 3 bases not matched to a gene; V was cut back by 7 bases and J by 7 bases. The CDR3 runs 12 residues. The CDR3 loop is CASTRGANEQFF. CDR3 nucleotides: TGTGCCAGCACGCGGGGGGCGAATGAGCAGTTCTTC.

This clone was found a few times. CDR3 residues: CASSPGTGGYNEQFF. The CDR3 nucleotides are TGTGCCAGCAGCCCAGGGACAGGGGGCTACAATGAGCAGTTCTTC. The V and J genes are TRBV7-9 and TRBJ2-1, with 11 bases lining up with TRBD1. This CDR3 has 15 residues. The J segment lost 3 bases and the V segment lost 5 bases, leaving 3 bases of the junction unmatched. From germline, CDR1 is SEHNR and CDR2 FQNEAQ (reference sequence).